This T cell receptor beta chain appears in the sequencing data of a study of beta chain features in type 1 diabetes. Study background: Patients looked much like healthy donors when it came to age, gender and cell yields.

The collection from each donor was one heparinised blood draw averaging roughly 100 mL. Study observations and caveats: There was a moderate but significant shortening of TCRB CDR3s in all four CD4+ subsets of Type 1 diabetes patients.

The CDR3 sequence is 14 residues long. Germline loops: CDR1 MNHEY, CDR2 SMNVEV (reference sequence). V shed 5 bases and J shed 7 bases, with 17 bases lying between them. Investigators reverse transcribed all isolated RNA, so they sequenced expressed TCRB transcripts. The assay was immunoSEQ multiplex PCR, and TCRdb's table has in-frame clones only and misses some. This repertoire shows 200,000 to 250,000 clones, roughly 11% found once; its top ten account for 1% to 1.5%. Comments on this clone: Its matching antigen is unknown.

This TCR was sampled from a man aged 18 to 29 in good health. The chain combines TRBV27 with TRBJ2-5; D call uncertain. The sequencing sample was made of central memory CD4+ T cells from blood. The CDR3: CASSIRRGRWTQYF. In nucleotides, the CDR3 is TGTGCCAGCAGTATACGACGTGGCCGCTGGACCCAGTACTTC.